The rows below give T cell receptor beta chains drawn from one sample of a study. A single record per CDR3 protein comes from TCRdb applying MiXCR to the 5' RACE reads. The sample lists about 42,000 distinct CDR3 sequences, around 28% occurring once. What was sequenced was tumor-infiltrating memory CD4+ T cells sorted from the breast tumor. The receptors were gathered from a female donor with breast cancer. Each CDR3 is given with its conserved first and last residue. Each record gives: J gene, D gene, clone size, V gene, CDR3 DNA, CDR3 protein. A D gene is named only where the DNA matches it firmly. For some rows the clone size is stated as once, few or many, or as a class when expanded; others skip it.

j_call: TRBJ2-1; d_call: .; clone_size: few; v_call: TRBV5-1; cdr3_nt: TGCGCCAGCAGCTTTGCAAACCCGGGGGAAAATGAGCAGTTCTTC; cdr3_aa: CASSFANPGENEQFF
j_call: TRBJ2-3; d_call: TRBD2; clone_size: few; v_call: TRBV9; cdr3_nt: TGTGCCAGCAGCGTAGTGGCTAGCGGGAGGGCAGATACGCAGTATTTT; cdr3_aa: CASSVVASGRADTQYF
j_call: TRBJ2-1; d_call: TRBD2; clone_size: .; v_call: TRBV3-1; cdr3_nt: TGTGCCAGCAGCCAACCCTTAGCGGGAGAGATCTCCTACAATGAGCAGTTCTTC; cdr3_aa: CASSQPLAGEISYNEQFF
j_call: TRBJ1-1; d_call: .; clone_size: .; v_call: TRBV12-3/TRBV12-4; cdr3_nt: TGTGCCAGCAGTTTAGCAGGCAGGGCGTCTGAAGCTTTCTTT; cdr3_aa: CASSLAGRASEAFF
j_call: TRBJ2-1; d_call: .; clone_size: few; v_call: TRBV27; cdr3_nt: TGTGCCAGCAGTTTGGACGAGAGCTCCTACAATGAGCAGTTCTTC; cdr3_aa: CASSLDESSYNEQFF
j_call: TRBJ2-3; d_call: .; clone_size: many; v_call: TRBV20-1; cdr3_nt: TGCAGTGCTAGAGATCTCGACGGAGATACGCAGTATTTT; cdr3_aa: CSARDLDGDTQYF
j_call: TRBJ2-3; d_call: TRBD2; clone_size: .; v_call: TRBV16; cdr3_nt: TGTGCCAGCAGCCAATCCGGGACTAGGGACGCAGATACGCAGTATTTT; cdr3_aa: CASSQSGTRDADTQYF
j_call: TRBJ2-7; d_call: .; clone_size: many; v_call: TRBV20-1; cdr3_nt: TGCAGTGCTAGAAGGGACAACTACGAGCAGTACTTC; cdr3_aa: CSARRDNYEQYF
j_call: TRBJ1-5; d_call: .; clone_size: .; v_call: TRBV12-3/TRBV12-4; cdr3_nt: TGTGCCAGCAACCGAGGGGAGGGGAATAGGCAGCCCCAGCATTTT; cdr3_aa: CASNRGEGNRQPQHF
j_call: TRBJ2-7; d_call: .; clone_size: few; v_call: TRBV20-1; cdr3_nt: TGCAGTGCTAGGGATCGAAGGGCCGCTGGGTACGAGCAGTACTTC; cdr3_aa: CSARDRRAAGYEQYF
j_call: TRBJ2-7; d_call: .; clone_size: few; v_call: TRBV27; cdr3_nt: TGTGCCAGCAGTTTATGGACAGCAAACCTACGCGAGCAGTACTTC; cdr3_aa: CASSLWTANLREQYF
j_call: TRBJ2-7; d_call: .; clone_size: .; v_call: TRBV18; cdr3_nt: TGTGCCAGCTCACCGACGGGCTACGAGCAGTACTTC; cdr3_aa: CASSPTGYEQYF
j_call: TRBJ2-3; d_call: TRBD2; clone_size: .; v_call: TRBV27; cdr3_nt: TGTGCCAGCAGTATACTGGGGGGTAGCGGGGGGGCCACAGATACGCAGTATTTT; cdr3_aa: CASSILGGSGGATDTQYF
j_call: TRBJ1-2; d_call: TRBD1; clone_size: few; v_call: TRBV12-3/TRBV12-4; cdr3_nt: TGTGCCAGCAGTCCCTCAGGGGGCAGCGAATATGGCTACACCTTC; cdr3_aa: CASSPSGGSEYGYTF
j_call: TRBJ1-2; d_call: .; clone_size: .; v_call: TRBV9; cdr3_nt: TGTACCAGCAGCGTAGGAGAGGGAGGCTATGGCTACACCTTC; cdr3_aa: CTSSVGEGGYGYTF
j_call: TRBJ1-1; d_call: .; clone_size: .; v_call: TRBV5-1; cdr3_nt: TGCGCCAGCAGCCCAACAGCACTGAACACTGAAGCTTTCTTT; cdr3_aa: CASSPTALNTEAFF
j_call: TRBJ2-1; d_call: TRBD1; clone_size: medium-sized; v_call: TRBV5-1; cdr3_nt: TGCGCCAGCAGCTTGGAGGGGACAGATTACAATGAGCAGTTCTTC; cdr3_aa: CASSLEGTDYNEQFF
j_call: TRBJ1-1; d_call: TRBD1; clone_size: .; v_call: TRBV7-2; cdr3_nt: TGTGCCGGCGGAGGCAACAGGGGCACTGAAGCTTTCTTT; cdr3_aa: CAGGGNRGTEAFF
j_call: TRBJ2-3; d_call: TRBD2; clone_size: few; v_call: TRBV7-3; cdr3_nt: TGTGCCAGCAGCGCCTTAGCGGGATCCACAGATACGCAGTATTTT; cdr3_aa: CASSALAGSTDTQYF
j_call: TRBJ2-1; d_call: TRBD2; clone_size: few; v_call: TRBV19; cdr3_nt: TGTGCCAGTAGCGTAAGCCCTAGCGGACTCTCCTACAATGAGCAGTTCTTC; cdr3_aa: CASSVSPSGLSYNEQFF
j_call: TRBJ1-6; d_call: TRBD1; clone_size: .; v_call: TRBV2; cdr3_nt: TGTGCCAGCAGTACACGCAGGGGGCGCGGTAATTCACCCCTCCACTTT; cdr3_aa: CASSTRRGRGNSPLHF
j_call: TRBJ1-2; d_call: TRBD1; clone_size: few; v_call: TRBV20-1; cdr3_nt: TGCAGTGCTAGGTCAGGGGGCGCCGAGGACTATGGCTACACCTTC; cdr3_aa: CSARSGGAEDYGYTF
j_call: TRBJ2-7; d_call: TRBD1; clone_size: .; v_call: TRBV6-1; cdr3_nt: TGTGCCAGCAGTGCCCCGGGACAGGGAACATACGAGCAGTACTTC; cdr3_aa: CASSAPGQGTYEQYF
j_call: TRBJ2-6; d_call: .; clone_size: .; v_call: TRBV12-3/TRBV12-4; cdr3_nt: TGTGCCAGCAGTTTAGTTCAAGGGGGGGCCAACGTCCTGACTTTC; cdr3_aa: CASSLVQGGANVLTF
j_call: TRBJ2-7; d_call: .; clone_size: many; v_call: TRBV4-2; cdr3_nt: TGTGCCAGCAGCCGCAACCGGGACTCACATCCCTACGAGCAGTACTTC; cdr3_aa: CASSRNRDSHPYEQYF
j_call: TRBJ2-5; d_call: .; clone_size: .; v_call: TRBV10-3; cdr3_nt: TGTGCCATCAGTGACCCGACAGACCAAGAGACCCAGTACTTC; cdr3_aa: CAISDPTDQETQYF
j_call: TRBJ2-3; d_call: .; clone_size: many; v_call: TRBV9; cdr3_nt: TGTGCCAGCAGGCCCGGGACTGCAGATACGCAGTATTTT; cdr3_aa: CASRPGTADTQYF
j_call: TRBJ1-1; d_call: .; clone_size: .; v_call: TRBV7-2; cdr3_nt: TGTGCCAGCAGCCCGAGACGCGGCGCGGGGGACACTGAAGCTTTCTTT; cdr3_aa: CASSPRRGAGDTEAFF
j_call: TRBJ1-2; d_call: .; clone_size: .; v_call: TRBV12-3/TRBV12-4; cdr3_nt: TGTGCCAGCAGATCAGGAGGGGGCTATGGCTACACCTTC; cdr3_aa: CASRSGGGYGYTF
j_call: TRBJ1-6; d_call: TRBD1; clone_size: many; v_call: TRBV12-3/TRBV12-4; cdr3_nt: TGTGCCAGCAGTTTTAAGACAGGGCACGATTCACCCCTCCACTTT; cdr3_aa: CASSFKTGHDSPLHF
j_call: TRBJ2-5; d_call: TRBD2; clone_size: few; v_call: TRBV28; cdr3_nt: TGTGCCAGCACCCCCCCCCTTAGCGGGACAGAGACCCAGTACTTC; cdr3_aa: CASTPPLSGTETQYF
j_call: TRBJ2-5; d_call: TRBD1; clone_size: many; v_call: TRBV5-1; cdr3_nt: TGCGCCAGCAGCTTGGGGGACAGTCAAGAGACCCAGTACTTC; cdr3_aa: CASSLGDSQETQYF
j_call: TRBJ1-1; d_call: .; clone_size: medium-sized; v_call: TRBV29-1; cdr3_nt: TGCAGCGTTAGGACCCACCCCGGAGTCACTGAAGCTTTCTTT; cdr3_aa: CSVRTHPGVTEAFF
j_call: TRBJ1-2; d_call: TRBD1; clone_size: many; v_call: TRBV6-5; cdr3_nt: TGTGCCAGCAGGCTAAAGGGACAGGGGGTCAACACTTATGGCTACACCTTC; cdr3_aa: CASRLKGQGVNTYGYTF
j_call: TRBJ2-3; d_call: .; clone_size: .; v_call: TRBV9; cdr3_nt: TGTGCCAGCAGCGTAATGGGTACTAGCACAGATACGCAGTATTTT; cdr3_aa: CASSVMGTSTDTQYF
j_call: TRBJ2-1; d_call: TRBD2; clone_size: .; v_call: TRBV12-3/TRBV12-4; cdr3_nt: TGTGCCAGCAGGAGACGGGGGGTCTTCAATGAGCAGTTCTTC; cdr3_aa: CASRRRGVFNEQFF
j_call: TRBJ2-7; d_call: TRBD1; clone_size: .; v_call: TRBV5-6; cdr3_nt: TGTGCCAGCAACTCCCCGGGACAGATCTACGAGCAGTACTTC; cdr3_aa: CASNSPGQIYEQYF
j_call: TRBJ2-5; d_call: .; clone_size: medium-sized; v_call: TRBV6-5; cdr3_nt: TGTGCCAGCAGTTACGCTACGACTAGGGAGACCCAGTACTTC; cdr3_aa: CASSYATTRETQYF
j_call: TRBJ2-5; d_call: TRBD2; clone_size: .; v_call: TRBV28; cdr3_nt: TGTGCCGGCAACGTTGAGGGGAGGGGTGAAGAGACCCAGTACTTC; cdr3_aa: CAGNVEGRGEETQYF
j_call: TRBJ1-1; d_call: .; clone_size: many; v_call: TRBV9; cdr3_nt: TGTGCCAGCAGCGCGTACTCCGGGACAGAAGCTTTCTTT; cdr3_aa: CASSAYSGTEAFF
j_call: TRBJ2-3; d_call: .; clone_size: few; v_call: TRBV20-1; cdr3_nt: TGCAGTGCTAAGGGGTTAGCAGATACGCAGTATTTT; cdr3_aa: CSAKGLADTQYF
j_call: TRBJ2-7; d_call: .; clone_size: few; v_call: TRBV5-1; cdr3_nt: TGCGCCAGCAGCCTTGACTGGTCTCTCTACGAGCAGTACTTC; cdr3_aa: CASSLDWSLYEQYF
j_call: TRBJ2-7; d_call: .; clone_size: many; v_call: TRBV5-6; cdr3_nt: TGTGCCAGCAGCTATGACAGGCAACTTGGGCAGTACTTC; cdr3_aa: CASSYDRQLGQYF
j_call: TRBJ2-1; d_call: .; clone_size: .; v_call: TRBV20-1; cdr3_nt: TGCAGTGCCCTAAGCAATGAGCAGTTCTTC; cdr3_aa: CSALSNEQFF
j_call: TRBJ2-1; d_call: .; clone_size: .; v_call: TRBV7-9; cdr3_nt: TGTGCCAGCAGCTTAGCGGGCTGGGGGCAGTTCTTC; cdr3_aa: CASSLAGWGQFF
j_call: TRBJ1-2; d_call: TRBD1; clone_size: few; v_call: TRBV6-6; cdr3_nt: TGTGCCAGCAGTGCCGGGACAGGATCGTATGGCTACACCTTC; cdr3_aa: CASSAGTGSYGYTF
j_call: TRBJ2-1; d_call: TRBD2; clone_size: .; v_call: TRBV9; cdr3_nt: TGTGCCAGCAGCGTAGGACTAGCGGGAGATAATGAGCAGTTCTTC; cdr3_aa: CASSVGLAGDNEQFF
j_call: TRBJ2-3; d_call: TRBD1; clone_size: many; v_call: TRBV5-1; cdr3_nt: TGCGCCAGCAGCCCGTCGGGACAGGTCAACACAGATACGCAGTATTTT; cdr3_aa: CASSPSGQVNTDTQYF
j_call: TRBJ2-1; d_call: .; clone_size: few; v_call: TRBV5-1; cdr3_nt: TGCGCCAGCAGCCGCGACGCAAGCTACAATGAGCAGTTCTTC; cdr3_aa: CASSRDASYNEQFF
j_call: TRBJ2-1; d_call: .; clone_size: few; v_call: TRBV28; cdr3_nt: TGTGCCAGCAGTTTATCGGTAGGCAGGGAAAGGCTCTTC; cdr3_aa: CASSLSVGRERLF
j_call: TRBJ2-5; d_call: .; clone_size: few; v_call: TRBV24-1; cdr3_nt: TGTGCCACCAGTACGGGAGTGAGAGAGACCCAGTACTTC; cdr3_aa: CATSTGVRETQYF
j_call: TRBJ2-3; d_call: .; clone_size: .; v_call: TRBV6-1; cdr3_nt: TGTGCCAGCAACAGCGGTTTTGATACGCAGTATTTT; cdr3_aa: CASNSGFDTQYF